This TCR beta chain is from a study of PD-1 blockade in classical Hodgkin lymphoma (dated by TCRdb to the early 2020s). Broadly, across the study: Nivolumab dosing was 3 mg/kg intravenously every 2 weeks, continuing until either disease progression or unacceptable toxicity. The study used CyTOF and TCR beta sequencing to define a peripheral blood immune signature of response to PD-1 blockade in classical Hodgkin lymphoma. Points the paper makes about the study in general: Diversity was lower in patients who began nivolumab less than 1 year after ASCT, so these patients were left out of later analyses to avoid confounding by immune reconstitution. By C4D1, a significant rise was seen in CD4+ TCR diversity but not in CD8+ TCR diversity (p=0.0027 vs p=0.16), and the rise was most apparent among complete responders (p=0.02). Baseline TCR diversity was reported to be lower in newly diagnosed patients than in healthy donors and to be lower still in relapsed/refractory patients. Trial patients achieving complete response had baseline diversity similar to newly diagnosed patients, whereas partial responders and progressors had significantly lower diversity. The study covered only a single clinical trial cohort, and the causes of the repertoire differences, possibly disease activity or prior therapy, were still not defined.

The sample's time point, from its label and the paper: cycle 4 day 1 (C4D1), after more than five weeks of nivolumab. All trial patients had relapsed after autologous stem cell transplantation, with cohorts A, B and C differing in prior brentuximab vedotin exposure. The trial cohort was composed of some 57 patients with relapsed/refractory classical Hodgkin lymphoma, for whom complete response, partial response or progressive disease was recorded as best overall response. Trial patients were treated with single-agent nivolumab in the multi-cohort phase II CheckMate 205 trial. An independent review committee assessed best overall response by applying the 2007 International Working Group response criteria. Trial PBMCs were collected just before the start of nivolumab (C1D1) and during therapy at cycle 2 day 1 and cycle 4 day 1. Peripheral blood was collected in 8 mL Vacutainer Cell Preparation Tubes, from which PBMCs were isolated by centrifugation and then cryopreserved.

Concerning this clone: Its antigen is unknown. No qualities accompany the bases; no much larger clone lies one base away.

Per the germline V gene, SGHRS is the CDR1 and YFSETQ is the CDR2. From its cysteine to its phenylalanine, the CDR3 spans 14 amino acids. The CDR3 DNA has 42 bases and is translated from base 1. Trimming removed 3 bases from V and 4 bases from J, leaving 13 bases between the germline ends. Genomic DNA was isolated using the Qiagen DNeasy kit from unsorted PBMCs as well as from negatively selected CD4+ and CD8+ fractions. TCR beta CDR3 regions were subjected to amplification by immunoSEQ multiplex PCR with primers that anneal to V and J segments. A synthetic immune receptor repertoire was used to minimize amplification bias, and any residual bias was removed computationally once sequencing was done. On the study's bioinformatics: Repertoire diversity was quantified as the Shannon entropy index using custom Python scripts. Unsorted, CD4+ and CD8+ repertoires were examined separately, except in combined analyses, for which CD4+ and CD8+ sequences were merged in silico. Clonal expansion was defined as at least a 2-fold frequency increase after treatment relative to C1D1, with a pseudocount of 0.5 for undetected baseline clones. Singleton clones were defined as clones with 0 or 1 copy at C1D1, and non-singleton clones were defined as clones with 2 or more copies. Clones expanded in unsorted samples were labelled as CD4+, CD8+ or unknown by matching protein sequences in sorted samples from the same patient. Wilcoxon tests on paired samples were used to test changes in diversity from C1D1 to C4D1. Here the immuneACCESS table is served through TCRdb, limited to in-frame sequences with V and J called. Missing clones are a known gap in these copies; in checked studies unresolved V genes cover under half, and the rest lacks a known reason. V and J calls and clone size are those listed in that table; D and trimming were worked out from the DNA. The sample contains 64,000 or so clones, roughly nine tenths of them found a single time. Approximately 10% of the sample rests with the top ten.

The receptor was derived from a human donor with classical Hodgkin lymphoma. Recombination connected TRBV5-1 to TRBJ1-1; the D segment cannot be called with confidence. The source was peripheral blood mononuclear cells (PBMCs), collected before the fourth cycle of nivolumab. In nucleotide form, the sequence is TGCGCCAGCAGCTCCTTCCAGCTGGGCACTGAAGCTTTCTTT. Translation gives CASSSFQLGTEAFF.